This T cell receptor beta chain originates from a study of T cells in women clearing cervical HPV infection. For the study at large: Case blood drawn at lesion detection; control blood after infection cleared.

Turning to this clone: The DNA ends 3 residues before the CDR3 does, and the rest of the CDR3 is filled in from the germline J gene.

All donors had a single incident cervical HPV16 infection, not prevalent. Dot-blot hybridization genotyped cervical HPV amplified with MY09/MY11 PCR. The method was immunoSEQ multiplex PCR; TCRdb's version includes in-frame clones alone and lacks a portion of them. The table lists 40,000 to 55,000 clones. V was cut by 7 bases and J by 6 bases, with 15 bases left in between. CDR3 length: 12 residues. CDR1 and CDR2 from the germline V gene are SQVTM and ANQGSEA. V gene TRBV29-1 combines with J gene TRBJ1-2; no clear D gene. Specimen: blood buffy coat. The TCR comes from a woman aged 18 to 75 with a cervical HPV16 infection that either progressed to CIN3+ or cleared (not recorded which). CDR3 sequence: CSASSGLDGYTF. The CDR3 bases that were read are TGCAGCGCCTCCAGCGGGCTAGATGGC.